The T cell receptor (beta chain) described here comes from a study of molecular identifiers for immune sequencing clone quantification. Regarding the study as a whole: Reports indicate spiked Jurkat TCR RNA from one cell could be found among one million naive cells.

Libraries of naive CD8 T cells were made from about 20,000 to 1,000,000 sorted cells. They used 10%, 30% or 50% RNA. The CDR3 is 12 residues long. The germline CDR1 and CDR2 sequences are KGHSH and LQKENI. The ends lost 3 bases at V and 10 bases at J; junction bases unmatched: 1. This clonotype was seen repeatedly, ten times or more. No antigen is known for it. For bulk TCR libraries, previously described methods and listed TCR primers were used. TCRdb re-analysed the PCR reads in MiXCR, keeping a single row per CDR3 protein. This sample yields more than 250,000 distinct CDR3 sequences, of which roughly 23% are seen a single time; 0.81% belongs to the top ten.

This sequence originates from a human donor in good health. Some libraries in this study had Jurkat cell RNA spiked in. Sequenced: naive CD8+ T cells from blood, with Jurkat cell RNA spiked in. Subset defined: FACS-sorted CD8+CD4-CCR7+CD45RA+ naive T cells. The genes are TRBV18 and TRBJ2-3; the match to TRBD1 covers 10 bases. Here the CDR3 DNA reads TGTGCCAGCTCACCGGACAGGGGGTCGCAGTATTTT. It translates to CASSPDRGSQYF.